The rows below give T cell receptor beta chains drawn from one sample of a study of blood T cell repertoires in COVID-19. Data came from immunoSEQ multiplex PCR; TCRdb stores just in-frame clones and leaves some out. The sample has roughly 70,000 clones; 65% to 85% are singletons. The specimen was peripheral blood. Receptors were obtained from a man aged 55 to 69 with COVID-19, enrolled during active disease. Each CDR3 is given without its conserved first and last residue.

cdr3_aa v_call
ASTGAGARPDTQY TRBV9
ASSESGHQY TRBV2
ASRSDRGDLYEQY TRBV6-5
ASSPAGGANYGYT TRBV5-4
ASSPGGRETQY TRBV7-9
ASSEWEGPQY TRBV10-2
ASSLTGSEYNEQF TRBV5-1
ASSFSRGETQY TRBV27
ASSLRLAEGDTQY TRBV6-5
ASSFIHEQY TRBV7-9
ASRGQGNTEAF TRBV5-1
ARSHRDSRSGNTIY TRBV5-3
AISGPPGGAGQY TRBV10-3
ATSRDPLGGDGYT TRBV15
ASSVGGRLTDTQY TRBV9
ASSSRASTDTQY TRBV5-1
AIRNRDRGAYEQY TRBV10-3
ASSPETQRGWWEQY TRBV27
ASSFGGLAGPRGQF TRBV9
SASLGRADGYT TRBV20-1
ASSFVAPGELF TRBV7-9
SVEGAGDYGYT TRBV29-1
SADTNDYGYT TRBV29-1
ASRGGTGPY TRBV19
ASRYLGQGSSEQY TRBV7-9
ASSQVGGSNQPQH TRBV14
ASSPRGRGSETQY TRBV9
ASKRSGDYEQY TRBV6-5
ASTTYGQGGEAQH TRBV19
ATSDPIKNVNRDSYYNEQF TRBV24-1
ASSLSGQAQY TRBV4-1
ASSVLSSYNSPLH TRBV9
ASSSRRGQETQY TRBV11-1
AWSTSGPQH TRBV30
ATSREGSSPLYEQY TRBV15
ASIRTGPNTEAF TRBV6-5
ASRGQGRPLH TRBV28
ASSHRDYHNEQF TRBV6-5
ASSPTGIQETQY TRBV5-4
ASRQDRAMITNEKLF TRBV28
ASSADRGAEAF TRBV19
ASTLRDTGVAF TRBV12-3/TRBV12-4
ASSLTGSGNTIY TRBV6-5